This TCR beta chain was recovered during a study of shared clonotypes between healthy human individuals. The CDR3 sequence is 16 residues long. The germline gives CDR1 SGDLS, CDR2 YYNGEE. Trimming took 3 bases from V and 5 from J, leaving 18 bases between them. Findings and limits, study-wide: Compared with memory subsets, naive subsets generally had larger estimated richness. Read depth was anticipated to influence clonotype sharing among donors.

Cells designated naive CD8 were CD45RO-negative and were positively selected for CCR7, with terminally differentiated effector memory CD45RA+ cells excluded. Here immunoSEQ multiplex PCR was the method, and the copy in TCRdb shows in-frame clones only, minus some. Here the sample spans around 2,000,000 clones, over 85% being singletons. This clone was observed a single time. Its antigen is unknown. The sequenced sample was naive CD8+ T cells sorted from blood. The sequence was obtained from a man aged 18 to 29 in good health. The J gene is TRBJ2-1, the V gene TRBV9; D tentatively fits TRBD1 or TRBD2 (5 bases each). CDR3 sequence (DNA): TGTGCCAGCAGCGCGGCGTACGGGACGGAAAACAATGAGCAGTTCTTC. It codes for CASSAAYGTENNEQFF. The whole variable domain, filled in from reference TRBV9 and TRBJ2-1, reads DSGVTQTPKHLITATGQRVTLRCSPRSGDLSVYWYQQSLDQGLQFLIQYYNGEERAKGNILERFSAQQFPDLHSELNLSSLELGDSALYFCASSAAYGTENNEQFFGPGTRLTVL.